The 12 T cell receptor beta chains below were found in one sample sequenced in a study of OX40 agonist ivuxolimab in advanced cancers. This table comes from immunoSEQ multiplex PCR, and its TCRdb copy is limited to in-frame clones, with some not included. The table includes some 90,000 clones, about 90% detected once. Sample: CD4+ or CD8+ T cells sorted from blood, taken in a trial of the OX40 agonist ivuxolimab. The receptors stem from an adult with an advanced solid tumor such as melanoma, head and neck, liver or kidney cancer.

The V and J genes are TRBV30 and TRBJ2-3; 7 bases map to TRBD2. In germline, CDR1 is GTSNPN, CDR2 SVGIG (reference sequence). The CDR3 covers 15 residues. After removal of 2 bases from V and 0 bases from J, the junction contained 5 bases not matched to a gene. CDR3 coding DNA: TGTGCCTGGAGTATGCTAGCGGCTAGCACAGATACGCAGTATTTT. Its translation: CAWSMLAASTDTQYF.

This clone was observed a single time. For the CDR3, the DNA is TGTGCCAGTAGGCTTCCGGGACAGGGGCGCTATGGCTACACCTTC. Translation: CASRLPGQGRYGYTF. The rearrangement joins TRBV19 to TRBJ1-2; 10 bases align to TRBD1. V was clipped by 6 bases and J by 4 bases; unmatched bases: 8. The CDR3 has 15 residues. Germline V CDR1 and CDR2: LNHDA, SQIVND (reference sequence).

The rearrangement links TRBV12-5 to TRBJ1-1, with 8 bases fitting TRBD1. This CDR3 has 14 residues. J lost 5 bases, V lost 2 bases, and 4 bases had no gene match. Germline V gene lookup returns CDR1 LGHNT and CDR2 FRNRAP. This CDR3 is CASGLSRGHTEAFF. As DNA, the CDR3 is TGTGCTAGTGGTTTGAGCAGGGGGCATACTGAAGCTTTCTTT.

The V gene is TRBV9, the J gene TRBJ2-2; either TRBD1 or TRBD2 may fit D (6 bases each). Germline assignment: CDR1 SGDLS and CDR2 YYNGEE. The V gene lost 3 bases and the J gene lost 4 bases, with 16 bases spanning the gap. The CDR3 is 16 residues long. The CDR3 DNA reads TGTGCCAGCAGCGGGTGGGCAGGGGAGGCCACCGGGGAGCTGTTTTTT. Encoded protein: CASSGWAGEATGELFF.

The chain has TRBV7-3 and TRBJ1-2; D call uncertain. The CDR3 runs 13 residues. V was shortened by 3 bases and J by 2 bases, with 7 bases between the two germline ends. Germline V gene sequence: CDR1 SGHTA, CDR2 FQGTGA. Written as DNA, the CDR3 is TGTGCCAGCAGCTTCGACGCGAACTATGGCTACACCTTC. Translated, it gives CASSFDANYGYTF.

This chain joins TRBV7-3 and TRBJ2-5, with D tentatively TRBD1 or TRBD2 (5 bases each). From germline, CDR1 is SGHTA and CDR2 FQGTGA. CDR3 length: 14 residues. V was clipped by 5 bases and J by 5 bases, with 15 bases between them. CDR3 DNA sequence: TGTGCCAGCAGCCGGGGCCTAGCAGGGGAGACCCAGTACTTC. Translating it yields CASSRGLAGETQYF.

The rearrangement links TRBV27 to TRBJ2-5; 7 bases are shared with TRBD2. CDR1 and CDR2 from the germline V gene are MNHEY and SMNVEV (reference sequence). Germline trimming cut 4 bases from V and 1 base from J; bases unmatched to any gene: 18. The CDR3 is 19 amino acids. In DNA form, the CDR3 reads TGTGCCAGCAGTTCAGTAGGACTACTAGCGCGAAGGGGCCAAGAGACCCAGTACTTC. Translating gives CASSSVGLLARRGQETQYF.

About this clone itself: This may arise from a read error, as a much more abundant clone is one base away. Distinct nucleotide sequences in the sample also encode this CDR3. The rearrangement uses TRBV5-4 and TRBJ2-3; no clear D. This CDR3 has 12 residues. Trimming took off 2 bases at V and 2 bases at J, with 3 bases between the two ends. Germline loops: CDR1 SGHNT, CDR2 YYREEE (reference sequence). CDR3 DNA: TGTGCCAGCAGCTTAGACACAGATACGCAGTATTTT. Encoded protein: CASSLDTDTQYF.

The CDR3 is CASSAKGDRGVYGYTF. CDR3 nucleotide sequence: TGTGCCAGCAGTGCAAAGGGGGACAGGGGAGTCTATGGCTACACCTTC. The chain combines TRBV21-1 with TRBJ1-2; TRBD1 reflects the table's D call only, with no check against the DNA. TRBV21-1 is a pseudogene. This CDR3 comprises 16 residues.

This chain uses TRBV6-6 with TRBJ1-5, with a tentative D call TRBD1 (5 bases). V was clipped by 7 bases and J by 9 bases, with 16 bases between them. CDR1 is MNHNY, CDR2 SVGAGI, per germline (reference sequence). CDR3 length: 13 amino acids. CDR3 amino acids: CASNGASQWPQHF. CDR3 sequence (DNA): TGTGCCAGCAATGGGGCAAGTCAATGGCCCCAGCATTTT.

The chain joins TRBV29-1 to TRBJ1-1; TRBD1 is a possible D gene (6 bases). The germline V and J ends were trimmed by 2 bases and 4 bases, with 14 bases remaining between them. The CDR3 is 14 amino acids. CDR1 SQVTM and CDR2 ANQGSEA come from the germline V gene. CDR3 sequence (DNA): TGCAGCGTTGAATTAAAGGGGGACGTCACTGAAGCTTTCTTT. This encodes CSVELKGDVTEAFF. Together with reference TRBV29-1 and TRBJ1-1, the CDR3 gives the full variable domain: SAVISQKPSRDICQRGTSLTIQCQVDSQVTMMFWYRQQPGQSLTLIATANQGSEATYESGFVIDKFPISRPNLTFSTLTVSNMSPEDSSIYLCSVELKGDVTEAFFGQGTRLTVV.

The DNA of the CDR3 is TGTGCCACCAGCAAGGGGGAGTATTCCGGGGAGCTGTTTTTT. Translating it yields CATSKGEYSGELFF. This chain connects TRBV15 to TRBJ2-2; TRBD1 might be the D (6 bases). V lost 4 bases and J lost 6, with 12 bases in between. Germline V CDR1 and CDR2: LNHNV, YYDKDF (reference sequence). The length of the CDR3 is 14 residues.